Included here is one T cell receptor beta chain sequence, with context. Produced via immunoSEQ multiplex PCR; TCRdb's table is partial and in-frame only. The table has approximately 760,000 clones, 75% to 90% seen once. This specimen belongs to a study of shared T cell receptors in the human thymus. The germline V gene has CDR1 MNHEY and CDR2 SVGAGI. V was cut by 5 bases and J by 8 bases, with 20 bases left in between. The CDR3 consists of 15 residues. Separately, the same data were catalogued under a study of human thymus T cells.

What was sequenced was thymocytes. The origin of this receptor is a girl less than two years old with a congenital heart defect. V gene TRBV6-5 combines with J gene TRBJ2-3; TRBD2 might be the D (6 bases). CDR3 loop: CASSAPGLPLGTQYF. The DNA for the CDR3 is TGTGCCAGCAGTGCTCCGGGACTCCCTCTCGGTACGCAGTATTTT.